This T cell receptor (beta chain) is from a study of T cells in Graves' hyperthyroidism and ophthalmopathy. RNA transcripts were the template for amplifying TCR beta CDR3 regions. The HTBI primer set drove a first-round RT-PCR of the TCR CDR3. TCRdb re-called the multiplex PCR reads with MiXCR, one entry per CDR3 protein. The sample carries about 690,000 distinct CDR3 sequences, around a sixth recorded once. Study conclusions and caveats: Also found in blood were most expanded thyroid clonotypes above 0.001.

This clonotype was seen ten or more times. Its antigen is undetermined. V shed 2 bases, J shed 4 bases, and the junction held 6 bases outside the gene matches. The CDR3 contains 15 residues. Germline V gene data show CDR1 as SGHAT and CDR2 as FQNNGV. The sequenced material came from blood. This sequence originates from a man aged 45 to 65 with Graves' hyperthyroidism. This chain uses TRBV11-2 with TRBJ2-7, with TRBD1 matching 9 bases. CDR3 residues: CASSLIQGARYEQYF. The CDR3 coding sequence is TGTGCCAGCAGCTTAATACAGGGGGCGCGGTACGAGCAGTACTTC.